The 20 T cell receptor beta chains given below trace back to one sample, sequenced in a study of shared clonotypes between healthy human individuals. It was CD45RO-negative cells, positively selected for CCR7, that made up naive CD8 cells, with terminally differentiated effector memory CD45RA+ cells excluded. Here immunoSEQ multiplex PCR was the method, and the copy in TCRdb shows in-frame clones only, minus some. The table shows hundreds of thousands of clones, with about 95% occurring only once. Specimen: naive CD8+ T cells sorted from blood. The receptors shown here come from a woman in her twenties or thirties in good health.

The chain is built from TRBV27 and TRBJ2-1; D assignment may be TRBD1 or TRBD2 (5 bases each). Germline V CDR1 and CDR2: MNHEY, SMNVEV (reference sequence). The CDR3 runs 17 residues. The ends were cut back, 0 bases at V and 4 bases at J, with 16 bases in the middle. The CDR3 DNA reads TGTGCCAGCAGTTTATCCTCCGGGACCGCCCCGTACAATGAGCAGTTCTTC. Amino acids: CASSLSSGTAPYNEQFF.

This clone has a single count. The V call is TRBV5-1, the J call TRBJ1-1; D call uncertain. V shed 6 bases and J shed 3 bases, with 12 bases lying between them. The CDR3 contains 13 residues. CDR1 is SGHRS, CDR2 YFSETQ, per germline. For the CDR3, the DNA is TGCGCCAGCACCCTTACGGTGGACACTGAAGCTTTCTTT. Translated, it gives CASTLTVDTEAFF.

The rearrangement joins TRBV27 to TRBJ2-2; 8 bases agree with TRBD1. Trimming cost V 6 bases and J 6 bases; bases outside gene matches: 9. Germline CDR1 MNHEY, CDR2 SMNVEV (reference sequence). The CDR3 runs to 15 residues. The CDR3 here is CASRITGGWAGELFF. In DNA form, the CDR3 reads TGTGCCAGCAGAATAACAGGGGGTTGGGCCGGGGAGCTGTTTTTT.

The chain recombines TRBV27 with TRBJ2-7; 11 bases are shared with TRBD2. CDR1 MNHEY and CDR2 SMNVEV come from the germline V gene (reference sequence). Germline trimming cut 10 bases from V and 4 bases from J; bases unmatched to any gene: 12. The CDR3 is 15 amino acids. The CDR3 loop reads CATRLAGSPGYEQYF. The CDR3 nucleotides are TGTGCCACCAGACTAGCGGGAAGTCCGGGGTACGAGCAGTACTTC.

The rearrangement joins TRBV19 to TRBJ1-1; D call uncertain. The germline gives CDR1 LNHDA, CDR2 SQIVND (reference sequence). Deletions cut 5 bases from V and 1 base from J, with 8 bases between. This CDR3 contains 13 residues. The CDR3 sequence: CASSVYGNTEAFF. Written as DNA, the CDR3 is TGTGCCAGTAGTGTATACGGGAACACTGAAGCTTTCTTT.

Turning to this clone: The same CDR3 arises from other DNA sequences in this sample as well. V is TRBV28 and J is TRBJ2-5; D call uncertain. The length of the CDR3 is 12 residues. The V and J ends lost 5 bases and 4 bases respectively, with 8 bases between them. Germline V gene sequence: CDR1 MDHEN, CDR2 SYDVKM. The CDR3 DNA reads TGTGCCAGCAGTCCCCTCGGAGAGACCCAGTACTTC. Its protein is CASSPLGETQYF.

The V call is TRBV15, the J call TRBJ2-6; the match to TRBD1 covers 7 bases. The V gene end was trimmed by 3 bases and the J gene end by 1 base; junction bases not matched to a gene: 9. This CDR3 is built from 18 residues. Germline loops: CDR1 LNHNV, CDR2 YYDKDF (reference sequence). CDR3: CATSRTGILLSGANVLTF. CDR3 nucleotide sequence: TGTGCCACCAGCAGGACAGGGATTTTGCTTTCTGGGGCCAACGTCCTGACTTTC. The complete variable domain, with remaining parts taken from reference TRBV15 and TRBJ2-6, reads DAMVIQNPRYQVTQFGKPVTLSCSQTLNHNVMYWYQQKSSQAPKLLFHYYDKDFNNEADTPDNFQSRRPNTSFCFLDIRSPGLGDTAMYLCATSRTGILLSGANVLTFGAGSRLTVL.

This clone was seen a single time. The chain recombines TRBV5-5 with TRBJ2-5; 7 bases are a match to TRBD2. The CDR3 is 13 residues long. Germline V gene lookup returns CDR1 SGHKS and CDR2 YYEKEE (reference sequence). Unmatched junction bases numbered 10, after V lost 3 bases and J lost 11 bases. The CDR3 loop reads CASSWAARGEQYF. The CDR3 DNA reads TGTGCCAGCAGCTGGGCGGCCCGGGGGGAGCAGTACTTC.

The genes are TRBV27 and TRBJ2-7; no firm D call. Germline V CDR1 and CDR2: MNHEY, SMNVEV (reference sequence). The germline V and J ends were trimmed by 2 bases and 0 bases, with 11 bases remaining between them. The CDR3 is 15 residues long. CDR3 DNA sequence: TGTGCCAGCAGTTTAGGTAGCCCGAACTCCTACGAGCAGTACTTC. It yields the protein CASSLGSPNSYEQYF.

V and J are TRBV7-6 and TRBJ2-2; no clear D gene. With 0 bases removed from V and 6 bases from J, the gap between germline ends came to 5 bases. The germline gives CDR1 SGHVS, CDR2 FNYEAQ. CDR3 size: 13 residues. The CDR3 loop is CASSLANSGELFF. The CDR3 region has the DNA TGTGCCAGCAGCTTAGCGAATTCCGGGGAGCTGTTTTTT.

Only one count was recorded for this clone. The V gene is TRBV29-1, the J gene TRBJ2-7; weak D call: TRBD2 (5 bases). CDR3 size: 12 residues. With 0 bases removed from V and 9 bases from J, the gap between germline ends came to 12 bases. The germline V gene has CDR1 SQVTM and CDR2 ANQGSEA. The CDR3 is CSVEDLRAGQYF. For the CDR3, the DNA is TGCAGCGTTGAAGATTTAAGGGCGGGGCAGTACTTC.

The chain recombines TRBV6-6 with TRBJ2-5; TRBD1 is a possible D gene (6 bases). Trimming removed 1 base at V and 2 bases at J, with 14 bases between. The CDR3 has 16 residues. Germline CDR1 is MNHNY and CDR2 is SVGAGI (reference sequence). CDR3 amino acids: CASSYLLQGVQETQYF. The CDR3 DNA follows: TGTGCCAGCAGTTACTTACTACAGGGAGTTCAAGAGACCCAGTACTTC.

The gene calls are TRBV28 and TRBJ1-6; 9 bases are shared with TRBD1. The V gene end was trimmed by 4 bases and the J gene end by 10 bases; junction bases not matched to a gene: 5. CDR3 size: 14 residues. The germline V gene has CDR1 MDHEN and CDR2 SYDVKM. The CDR3 loop is CASSWTGENSPLHF. CDR3 nucleotides: TGTGCCAGCAGTTGGACAGGGGAGAACTCACCCCTCCACTTT.

The rearrangement joins TRBV19 to TRBJ2-2; no clear D. Germline CDR1 LNHDA, CDR2 SQIVND (reference sequence). The CDR3 is 14 amino acids. V was shortened by 9 bases and J by 3 bases, with 14 bases between the two germline ends. The chain's CDR3 is CASEQQWDTGELFF. The CDR3 DNA follows: TGTGCCAGCGAACAACAGTGGGACACCGGGGAGCTGTTTTTT.

This chain joins TRBV11-2 and TRBJ2-5; 9 bases are shared with TRBD2. The length of the CDR3 is 14 residues. Germline assignment: CDR1 SGHAT and CDR2 FQNNGV. With V trimmed by 4 bases and J by 4 bases, 4 bases remained unmatched. In nucleotides, the CDR3 is TGTGCCAGCAGCTCTAGCGGGAAACGAGAGACCCAGTACTTC. Translating it yields CASSSSGKRETQYF.

The gene calls are TRBV11-2 and TRBJ2-7, with TRBD1 identical over 7 bases. Germline CDR1 SGHAT, CDR2 FQNNGV. V was pared by 6 bases and J by 4 bases, with 6 bases of the junction left unmatched. This CDR3 spans 13 amino acids. Written as DNA, the CDR3 is TGTGCCAGCAGTCCGTCACAGGGGTACGAGCAGTACTTC. Translation: CASSPSQGYEQYF. The whole variable domain, filled in from reference TRBV11-2 and TRBJ2-7, reads EAGVAQSPRYKIIEKRQSVAFWCNPISGHATLYWYQQILGQGPKLLIQFQNNGVVDDSQLPKDRFSAERLKGVDSTLKIQPAKLEDSAVYLCASSPSQGYEQYFGPGTRLTVT.

This chain links TRBV11-2 with TRBJ2-7, with 7 bases that match TRBD2. The germline CDR1 and CDR2 sequences are SGHAT and FQNNGV. Trimming cost V 8 bases and J 6 bases; bases outside gene matches: 4. This CDR3 is 11 amino acids long. CDR3 nucleotide sequence: TGTGCCAGCGGGACGGGAGGCGAGCAGTACTTC. Encoded protein: CASGTGGEQYF. The variable domain in full, with the rest retrieved from reference TRBV11-2 and TRBJ2-7, is EAGVAQSPRYKIIEKRQSVAFWCNPISGHATLYWYQQILGQGPKLLIQFQNNGVVDDSQLPKDRFSAERLKGVDSTLKIQPAKLEDSAVYLCASGTGGEQYFGPGTRLTVT.

In its sample, this clone was seen once. The rearrangement joins TRBV13 to TRBJ2-7, with 7 bases matching TRBD1. V was pared by 3 bases and J by 5 bases, with 4 bases of the junction left unmatched. Germline V gene lookup returns CDR1 PRHDT and CDR2 FYEKMQ (reference sequence). This CDR3 spans 13 amino acids. CDR3 region: CASSFGDSHEQYF. CDR3 in DNA: TGTGCCAGCAGCTTTGGGGACAGCCACGAGCAGTACTTC. Variable domain in full (rest from reference TRBV13 and TRBJ2-7): AAGVIQSPRHLIKEKRETATLKCYPIPRHDTVYWYQQGPGQDPQFLISFYEKMQSDKGSIPDRFSAQQFSDYHSELNMSSLELGDSALYFCASSFGDSHEQYFGPGTRLTVT.

This chain links TRBV27 with TRBJ2-7, with a possible D match to TRBD1 (6 bases). The CDR3 loop spans 15 amino acids. Germline CDR1 and CDR2: MNHEY and SMNVEV (reference sequence). Trimming cost V 0 bases and J 2 bases, with 11 bases left between them. The CDR3 protein is CASSLSMGATYEQYF. Here the CDR3 DNA reads TGTGCCAGCAGTTTATCGATGGGGGCCACCTACGAGCAGTACTTC.

A word on this clone: Other DNA variants within this sample encode the same CDR3. The chain joins TRBV7-9 to TRBJ2-3; D unresolved. There are 11 residues in the CDR3. Trimming shortened V by 5 bases and J by 5 bases, and 5 bases separated the two germline ends. Germline loops: CDR1 SEHNR, CDR2 FQNEAQ (reference sequence). CDR3 DNA sequence: TGTGCCAGCAGCCCACAAGATACGCAGTATTTT. This sequence encodes CASSPQDTQYF.